This entry concerns a single T cell receptor (beta chain). RNA transcripts gave rise to amplified TCR beta CDR3 regions. Researchers ran a first-round RT-PCR on the TCR CDR3 using the HTBI primer set. TCRdb passed the multiplex PCR reads through MiXCR, listing each CDR3 protein once. The sample records roughly 300,000 distinct CDR3 sequences, approximately 22% being singletons. The sample originates from a study of T cells in Graves' hyperthyroidism and ophthalmopathy. The CDR3 covers 14 residues. V dropped 4 bases and J dropped 8; count of bases not matched to a gene: 8. CDR1 and CDR2 (germline): LNHDA, SQIVND (reference sequence).

The clonotype was recovered from a woman aged 45-65 years with Graves' hyperthyroidism. Sample: blood. The chain combines TRBV19 with TRBJ1-3; 7 positions agree with TRBD1. The CDR3 DNA follows: TGTGCCAGTAGTACGACAACAGGGGATGACACCATATATTTT. Protein: CASSTTTGDDTIYF. Full variable domain (missing parts from reference TRBV19 and TRBJ1-3): DGGITQSPKYLFRKEGQNVTLSCEQNLNHDAMYWYRQDPGQGLRLIYYSQIVNDFQKGDIAEGYSVSREKKESFPLTVTSAQKNPTAFYLCASSTTTGDDTIYFGEGSWLTVV.